This T cell receptor (beta chain) was documented in a study of T cell changes during pregnancy in multiple sclerosis. The protocol was immunoSEQ multiplex PCR, while the TCRdb copy is restricted to in-frame clones and leaves out a portion. The sample lists around 110,000 clones; about 94% were seen once. Germline-derived CDR1 and CDR2 are MNHEY and SMNVEV (reference sequence). This CDR3 contains 15 residues. V lost 4 bases, J lost 5 bases, and 6 bases stayed unmatched. The sample was peripheral blood, taken in the third trimester of pregnancy. The chain recombines TRBV27 with TRBJ2-7; 12 bases are shared with TRBD2. The receptor comes from a female donor with multiple sclerosis, enrolled in a pregnancy study. The CDR3 is CASSSSTSGRNEQYF. The CDR3 DNA reads as TGTGCCAGCAGTTCCTCGACTAGCGGGAGAAACGAGCAGTACTTC.